These 17 T cell receptor beta chains share one sample of origin, sequenced in a study of T cell responses to AZD1222 COVID-19 vaccine. TCRdb's copy holds only in-frame clones and misses some; the assay was immunoSEQ multiplex PCR. The repertoire includes about 82,000 clones, around 90% of them detected once, and more than 15% sits in the top ten. The starting material was peripheral blood, obtained 28 days after the second AZD1222 dose. Receptors originate from an adult who received the AZD1222 COVID-19 vaccine.

The rearrangement joins TRBV19 to TRBJ2-1, with D tentatively TRBD2 (6 bases). V was shortened by 5 bases and J by 7 bases, with 18 bases between the two germline ends. The V gene's germline CDR1 is LNHDA and CDR2 SQIVND (reference sequence). CDR3 size: 15 residues. The CDR3: CASSGGTLAKNEQFF. CDR3 bases: TGTGCCAGTAGTGGGGGGACTCTAGCGAAAAATGAGCAGTTCTTC.

The rearrangement links TRBV6-6 to TRBJ2-1; 10 bases are a match to TRBD2. CDR1 is MNHNY, CDR2 SVGAGI, per germline (reference sequence). The CDR3 is 15 amino acids. V dropped 8 bases and J dropped 2; count of bases not matched to a gene: 6. The CDR3 region is CASQREGDPYNEQFF. CDR3 nucleotide sequence: TGTGCCAGCCAGCGGGAGGGAGACCCCTACAATGAGCAGTTCTTC.

J is TRBJ2-7 and V is TRBV6-6; D remains unclear. The CDR3 spans 13 residues. CDR1 and CDR2 (germline): MNHNY, SVGAGI (reference sequence). With 6 bases removed from V and 6 bases from J, the gap between germline ends came to 15 bases. CDR3 bases: TGTGCCAGCAGGCGATCATCAGGAGCCGAGCAGTACTTC. Its translation is CASRRSSGAEQYF.

The chain joins TRBV19 to TRBJ1-1, with D perhaps TRBD1 (5 bases). Germline assignment: CDR1 LNHDA and CDR2 SQIVND (reference sequence). V lost 5 bases and J lost 8, with 21 bases in between. The length of the CDR3 is 15 residues. The CDR3 spells CASSHRNALGAEAFF. The CDR3 coding sequence is TGTGCCAGTAGTCACCGAAACGCCTTAGGGGCGGAAGCTTTCTTT.

This clone is a singleton in its sample. J is TRBJ1-5 and V is TRBV4-2, with TRBD1 as a possible D gene (6 bases). Germline CDR1 LGHNA, CDR2 YNFKEQ. V gave up 1 base and J gave up 7 bases, with 14 bases separating them. The CDR3 is made up of 15 amino acids. CDR3 bases: TGTGCCAGCAGCCAAGGCGGACAGTTGGGACAGCCCCAGCATTTT. Its protein is CASSQGGQLGQPQHF.

This clone was seen only once. This sequence joins TRBV7-9 and TRBJ1-2; the D is unclear. Germline V gene lookup returns CDR1 SEHNR and CDR2 FQNEAQ (reference sequence). V lost 5 bases and J 7 bases, leaving 14 bases between the germline ends. The CDR3 spans 13 residues. The CDR3 region has the DNA TGTGCCAGCAGCCACGACATTCGGGGTGGCTACACCTTC. Translating gives CASSHDIRGGYTF.

The chain carries TRBV7-8 and TRBJ2-3; TRBD2 might be the D (5 bases). The CDR3 spans 11 residues. Germline V gives CDR1 SGHVS, CDR2 FQNEAQ. V dropped 8 bases and J dropped 5 bases, with 8 bases sitting between them. CDR3 DNA: TGTGCCAGCTGGGAGCGAGATACGCAGTATTTT. Amino acid sequence: CASWERDTQYF.

The rearrangement joins TRBV19 to TRBJ2-2; 8 bases align to TRBD1. With V trimmed by 4 bases and J by 5 bases, 9 bases remained unmatched. Germline V gene data show CDR1 as LNHDA and CDR2 as SQIVND (reference sequence). This CDR3 has 16 amino acids. CDR3 DNA sequence: TGTGCCAGTAGTAAGCCGGGACAGGTCATTACCGGGGAGCTGTTTTTT. Amino acids: CASSKPGQVITGELFF.

The rearrangement uses TRBV28 and TRBJ1-2; D is perhaps TRBD1 (5 bases). With 8 bases removed from V and 8 bases from J, the gap between germline ends came to 6 bases. Germline V lookup: CDR1 MDHEN, CDR2 SYDVKM. The CDR3 has 9 residues. CDR3 protein: CASGDGYTF. The CDR3 bases are TGTGCCAGCGGGGACGGCTACACCTTC.

This rearrangement joins TRBV11-2 to TRBJ2-1, with 9 bases fitting TRBD1. Germline-derived CDR1 and CDR2 are SGHAT and FQNNGV. The CDR3 extends over 15 amino acids. Trimming took 2 bases from V and 6 from J; bases not matched to a gene: 5. DNA for the CDR3: TGTGCCAGCAGCTTACCTACAGGGGGCAGCAATGAGCAGTTCTTC. It encodes CASSLPTGGSNEQFF.

The rearrangement joins TRBV6-5 to TRBJ1-5, with D possibly matching TRBD1 (5 bases). The V gene lost 5 bases and the J gene lost 4 bases, with 9 bases spanning the gap. This CDR3 comprises 13 residues. The germline gives CDR1 MNHEY, CDR2 SVGAGI. The CDR3 spells CASSKQENQPQHF. CDR3 nucleotides: TGTGCCAGCAGTAAACAGGAGAATCAGCCCCAGCATTTT.

The chain carries TRBV28 and TRBJ2-1; D gene uncertain. With 1 base removed from V and 0 bases from J, the gap between germline ends came to 10 bases. The length of the CDR3 is 16 residues. CDR1 is MDHEN, CDR2 SYDVKM, per germline. The CDR3 spells CASSLFRQTSYNEQFF. CDR3 bases: TGTGCCAGCAGTTTATTCCGGCAGACCTCCTACAATGAGCAGTTCTTC.

This clone has only one observation. The chain carries TRBV7-2 and TRBJ1-1; TRBD1 might be the D (6 bases). The CDR3 extends over 15 amino acids. The ends were cut back, 6 bases at V and 2 bases at J, with 16 bases in the middle. The germline gives CDR1 SGHTA, CDR2 FQGNSA. The CDR3 DNA sequence: TGTGCCAGCAGTCAGGCCGGGACACTAAACACTGAAGCTTTCTTT. Its protein product is CASSQAGTLNTEAFF. Filled out from reference TRBV7-2 and TRBJ1-1, the complete variable domain reads GAGVSQSPSNKVTEKGKDVELRCDPISGHTALYWYRQSLGQGLEFLIYFQGNSAPDKSGLPSDRFSAERTGGSVSTLTIQRTQQEDSAVYLCASSQAGTLNTEAFFGQGTRLTVV.

The rearrangement joins TRBV7-9 to TRBJ1-1; D might be TRBD1 (5 bases). CDR1 and CDR2 from the germline V gene are SEHNR and FQNEAQ (reference sequence). This CDR3 is built from 14 residues. The V and J ends lost 1 base and 1 base respectively, with 7 bases between them. CDR3 protein: CASSLGDANTEAFF. CDR3 nucleotides: TGTGCCAGCAGCTTAGGGGACGCGAACACTGAAGCTTTCTTT.

J is TRBJ1-3 and V is TRBV30, with unresolved D. Germline V gene lookup returns CDR1 GTSNPN and CDR2 SVGIG (reference sequence). The CDR3 totals 15 residues. V shed 3 bases and J shed 2 bases, with 14 bases lying between them. CDR3 region: CAWSATEITGNTIYF. The CDR3 nucleotides are TGTGCCTGGAGCGCCACAGAGATCACTGGAAACACCATATATTTT.

The chain is built from TRBV6-1 and TRBJ2-2, with D perhaps being TRBD1 or TRBD2 (5 bases each). The CDR3 is made up of 16 amino acids. The V end lost 3 bases, the J end lost 7 bases, and 18 bases lay between the germline ends. Per the germline V gene, CDR1 is MNHNS and CDR2 is SASEGT. Here the CDR3 DNA reads TGTGCCAGCAGTGAGGGACGGAGTCAGGGATTCGGGGAGCTGTTTTTT. This sequence encodes CASSEGRSQGFGELFF.

The rearrangement uses TRBV27 and TRBJ2-7, with TRBD1 matching 10 bases. J was trimmed by 2 bases and V by 5 bases; bases with no gene match: 9. The CDR3 runs to 16 residues. Germline CDR1 is MNHEY and CDR2 is SMNVEV (reference sequence). The chain's CDR3 is CASSPQDRGPTYEQYF. In DNA, the CDR3 is TGTGCCAGCAGTCCCCAAGACAGGGGGCCTACCTACGAGCAGTACTTC.